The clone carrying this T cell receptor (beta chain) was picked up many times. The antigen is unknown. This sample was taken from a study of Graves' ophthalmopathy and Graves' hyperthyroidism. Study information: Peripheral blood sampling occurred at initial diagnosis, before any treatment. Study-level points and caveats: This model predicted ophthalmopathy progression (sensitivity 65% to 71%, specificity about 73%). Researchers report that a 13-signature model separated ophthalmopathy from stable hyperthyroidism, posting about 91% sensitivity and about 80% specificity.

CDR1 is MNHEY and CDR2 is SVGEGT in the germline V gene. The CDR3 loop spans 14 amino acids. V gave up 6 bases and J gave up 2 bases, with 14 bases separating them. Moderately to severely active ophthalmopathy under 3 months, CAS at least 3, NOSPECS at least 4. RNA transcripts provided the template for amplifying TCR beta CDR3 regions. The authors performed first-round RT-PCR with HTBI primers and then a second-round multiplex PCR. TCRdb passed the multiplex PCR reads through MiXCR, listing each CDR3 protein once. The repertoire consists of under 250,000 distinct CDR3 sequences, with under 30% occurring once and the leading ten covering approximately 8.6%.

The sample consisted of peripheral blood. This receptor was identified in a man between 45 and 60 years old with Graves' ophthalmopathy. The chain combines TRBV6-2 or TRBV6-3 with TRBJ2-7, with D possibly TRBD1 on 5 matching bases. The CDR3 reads CASRINQGPYEQYF. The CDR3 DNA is TGTGCCAGCAGGATAAACCAGGGTCCCTACGAGCAGTACTTC.